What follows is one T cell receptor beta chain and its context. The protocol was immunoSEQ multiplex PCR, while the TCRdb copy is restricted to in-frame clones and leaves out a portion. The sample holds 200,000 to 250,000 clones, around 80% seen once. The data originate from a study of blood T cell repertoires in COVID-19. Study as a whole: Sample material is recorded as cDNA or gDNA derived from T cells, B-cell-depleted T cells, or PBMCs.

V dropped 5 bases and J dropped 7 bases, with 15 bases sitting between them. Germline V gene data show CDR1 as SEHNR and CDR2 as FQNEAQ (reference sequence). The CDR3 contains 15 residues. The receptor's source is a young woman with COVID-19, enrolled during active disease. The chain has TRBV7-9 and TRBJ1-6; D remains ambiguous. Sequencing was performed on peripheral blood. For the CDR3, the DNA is TGTGCCAGCAGCCCCCCGGAGGGAAGAAATTCACCCCTCCACTTT. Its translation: CASSPPEGRNSPLHF.